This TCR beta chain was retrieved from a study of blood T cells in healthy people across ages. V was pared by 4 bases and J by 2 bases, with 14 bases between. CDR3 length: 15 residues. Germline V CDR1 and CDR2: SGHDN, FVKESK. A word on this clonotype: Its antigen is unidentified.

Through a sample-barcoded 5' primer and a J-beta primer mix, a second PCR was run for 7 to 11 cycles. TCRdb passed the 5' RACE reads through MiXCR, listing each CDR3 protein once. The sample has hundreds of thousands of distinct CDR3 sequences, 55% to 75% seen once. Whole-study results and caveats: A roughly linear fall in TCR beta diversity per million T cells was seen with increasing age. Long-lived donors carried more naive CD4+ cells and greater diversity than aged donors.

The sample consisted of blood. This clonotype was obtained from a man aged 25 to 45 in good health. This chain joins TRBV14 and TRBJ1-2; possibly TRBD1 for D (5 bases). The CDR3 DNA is TGTGCCAGCAGCCGGGACGCGCTAGGAAACTATGGCTACACCTTC. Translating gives CASSRDALGNYGYTF.